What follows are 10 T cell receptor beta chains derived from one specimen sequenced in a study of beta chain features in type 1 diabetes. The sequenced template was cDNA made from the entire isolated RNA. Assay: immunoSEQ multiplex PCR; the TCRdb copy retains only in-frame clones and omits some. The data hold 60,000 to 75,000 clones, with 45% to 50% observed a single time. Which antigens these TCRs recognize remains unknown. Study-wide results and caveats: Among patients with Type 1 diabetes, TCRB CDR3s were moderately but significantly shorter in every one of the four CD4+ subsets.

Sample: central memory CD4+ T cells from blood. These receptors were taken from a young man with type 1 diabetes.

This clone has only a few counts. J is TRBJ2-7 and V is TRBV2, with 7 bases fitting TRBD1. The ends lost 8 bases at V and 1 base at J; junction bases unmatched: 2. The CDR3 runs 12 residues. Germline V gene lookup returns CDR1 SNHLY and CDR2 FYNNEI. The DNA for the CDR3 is TGTGCCAGCGGACAGGAGTCCTACGAGCAGTACTTC. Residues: CASGQESYEQYF. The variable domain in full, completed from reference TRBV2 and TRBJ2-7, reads EPEVTQTPSHQVTQMGQEVILRCVPISNHLYFYWYRQILGQKVEFLVSFYNNEISEKSEIFDDQFSVERPDGSNFTLKIRSTKLEDSAMYFCASGQESYEQYFGPGTRLTVT.

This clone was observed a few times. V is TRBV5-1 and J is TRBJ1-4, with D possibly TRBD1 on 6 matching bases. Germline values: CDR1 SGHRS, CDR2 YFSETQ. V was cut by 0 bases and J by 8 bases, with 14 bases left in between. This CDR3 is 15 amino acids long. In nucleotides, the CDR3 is TGCGCCAGCAGCTTGGGACGGGGGGCCGGAGAAAAACTGTTTTTT. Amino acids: CASSLGRGAGEKLFF. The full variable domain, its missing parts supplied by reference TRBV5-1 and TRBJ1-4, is KAGVTQTPRYLIKTRGQQVTLSCSPISGHRSVSWYQQTPGQGLQFLFEYFSETQRNKGNFPGRFSGRQFSNSRSEMNVSTLELGDSALYLCASSLGRGAGEKLFFGSGTQLSVL.

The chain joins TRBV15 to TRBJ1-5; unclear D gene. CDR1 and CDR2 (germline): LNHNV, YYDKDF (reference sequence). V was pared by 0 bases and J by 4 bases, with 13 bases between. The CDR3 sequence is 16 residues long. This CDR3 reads CATSRDVGGENQPQHF. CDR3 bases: TGTGCCACCAGCAGAGATGTAGGCGGCGAAAATCAGCCCCAGCATTTT.

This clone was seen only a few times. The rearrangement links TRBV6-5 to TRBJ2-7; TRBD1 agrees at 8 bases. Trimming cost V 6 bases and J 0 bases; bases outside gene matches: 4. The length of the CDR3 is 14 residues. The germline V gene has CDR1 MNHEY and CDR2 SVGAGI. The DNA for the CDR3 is TGTGCCAGCAGGGGACAGGATCCCTCCTACGAGCAGTACTTC. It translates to CASRGQDPSYEQYF.

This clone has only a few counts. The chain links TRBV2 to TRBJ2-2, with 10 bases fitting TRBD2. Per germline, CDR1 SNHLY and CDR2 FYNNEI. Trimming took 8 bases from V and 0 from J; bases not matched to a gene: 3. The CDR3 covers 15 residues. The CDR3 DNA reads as TGTGCCAGCGGGGGACTAGCGTCGAACACCGGGGAGCTGTTTTTT. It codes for CASGGLASNTGELFF.

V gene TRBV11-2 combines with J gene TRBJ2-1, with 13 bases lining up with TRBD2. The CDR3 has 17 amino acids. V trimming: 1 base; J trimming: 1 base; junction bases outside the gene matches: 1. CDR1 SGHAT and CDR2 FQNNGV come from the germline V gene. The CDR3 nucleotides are TGTGCCAGCAGCTTAGGACTAGCGGGAGGATCCTACAATGAGCAGTTCTTC. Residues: CASSLGLAGGSYNEQFF.

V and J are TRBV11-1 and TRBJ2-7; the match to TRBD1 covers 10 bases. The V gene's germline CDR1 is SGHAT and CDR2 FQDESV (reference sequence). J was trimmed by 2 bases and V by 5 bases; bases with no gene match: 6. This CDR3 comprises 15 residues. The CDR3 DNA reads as TGTGCCAGCAGCACCCGACAGGGGGCGGCCTACGAGCAGTACTTC. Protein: CASSTRQGAAYEQYF.

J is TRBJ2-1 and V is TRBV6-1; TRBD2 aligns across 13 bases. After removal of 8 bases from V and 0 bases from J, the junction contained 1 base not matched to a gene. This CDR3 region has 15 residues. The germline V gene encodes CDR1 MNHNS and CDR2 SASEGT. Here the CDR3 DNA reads TGTGCCAGCTGGACTAGCGGGAGCTCCTACAATGAGCAGTTCTTC. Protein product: CASWTSGSSYNEQFF.

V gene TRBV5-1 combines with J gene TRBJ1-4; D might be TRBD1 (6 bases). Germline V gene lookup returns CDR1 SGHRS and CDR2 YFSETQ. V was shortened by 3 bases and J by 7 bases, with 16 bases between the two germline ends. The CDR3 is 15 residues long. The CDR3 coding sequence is TGCGCCAGCAGCTCAGAGGGGGACCGGTCTGAAAAACTGTTTTTT. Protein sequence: CASSSEGDRSEKLFF.

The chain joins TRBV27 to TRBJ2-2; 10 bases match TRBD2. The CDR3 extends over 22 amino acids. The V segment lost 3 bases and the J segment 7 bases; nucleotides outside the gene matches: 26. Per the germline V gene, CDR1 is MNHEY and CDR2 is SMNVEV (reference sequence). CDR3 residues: CASSFPSSGRVLGTWLNGELFF. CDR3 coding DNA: TGTGCCAGCAGTTTTCCCTCTAGCGGGAGAGTTTTGGGCACTTGGCTGAACGGGGAGCTGTTTTTT.